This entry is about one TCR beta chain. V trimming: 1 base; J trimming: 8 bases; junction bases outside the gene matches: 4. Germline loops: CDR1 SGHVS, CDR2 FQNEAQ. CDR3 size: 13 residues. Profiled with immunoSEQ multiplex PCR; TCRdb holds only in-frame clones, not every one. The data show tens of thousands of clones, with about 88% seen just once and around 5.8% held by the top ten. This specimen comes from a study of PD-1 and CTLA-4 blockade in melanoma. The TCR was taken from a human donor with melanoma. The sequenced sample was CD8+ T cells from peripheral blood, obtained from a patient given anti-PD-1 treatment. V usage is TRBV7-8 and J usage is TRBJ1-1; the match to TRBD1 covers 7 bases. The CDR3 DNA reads TGTGCCAGCAGCTTAGGGGGACAGACGGAAGCTTTCTTT. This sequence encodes CASSLGGQTEAFF. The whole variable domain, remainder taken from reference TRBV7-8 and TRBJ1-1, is GAGVSQSPRYKVAKRGQDVALRCDPISGHVSLFWYQQALGQGPEFLTYFQNEAQLDKSGLPSDRFFAERPEGSVSTLKIQRTQQEDSAVYLCASSLGGQTEAFFGQGTRLTVV.